Listed here are 22 T cell receptor beta chains from one sample, sequenced in a study of T-cell memory formation after mild COVID-19. MiXCR, applied by TCRdb to the 5' RACE reads, yields one record per CDR3 protein. The sample lists approximately 300,000 distinct CDR3 sequences, 15% seen once, with about a fifth in the top ten. Sequencing used PBMCs or a T cell subset sorted from them (not recorded which). Receptors originate from a man between 18 and 29 years old who had mild COVID-19 (a few samples of this study predate the infection). Cell type and time point are not known.

The chain has TRBV20-1 and TRBJ1-2; D perhaps matches TRBD1 (5 bases). Germline loops: CDR1 DFQATT, CDR2 SNEGSKA (reference sequence). V was clipped by 5 bases and J by 8 bases, with 15 bases between them. This CDR3 comprises 12 residues. CDR3 sequence: CSAGGIGLGYTF. The CDR3 DNA sequence: TGCAGTGCTGGGGGTATCGGCTTGGGCTACACCTTC.

This clonotype was counted a few times. The chain has TRBV12-3 or TRBV12-4 and TRBJ2-2, with 7 bases lining up with TRBD2. Trimming at V came to 11 bases and at J to 7 bases, leaving 10 bases not matched to a gene. The CDR3 consists of 13 residues. DNA for the CDR3: TGTGCCGGAATCCGGGAGGAGGGCGGGGAGCTGTTTTTT. Its translation: CAGIREEGGELFF.

In this sample, this clonotype turned up a few times. CDR3: CASSFQGQPQHF. The DNA for the CDR3 is TGTGCCAGCAGTTTTCAGGGACAGCCCCAGCATTTT. The chain recombines TRBV6-5 with TRBJ1-5, with a tentative D call TRBD1 (5 bases). CDR1 and CDR2 (germline): MNHEY, SVGAGI. CDR3 length equals 12 residues. The ends were cut back, 4 bases at V and 7 bases at J, with 8 bases in the middle.

The table lists this clonotype with a count of one. This may be a read error: a much more frequent sequence differs by one nucleotide. The chain carries TRBV4-1 and TRBJ1-2; D not certain. This CDR3 has 16 amino acids. The germline CDR1 and CDR2 sequences are MGHRA and YSYEKL. The CDR3: CARSQESGFTNYGYTF. The CDR3, as DNA: TGCGCCCGCAGCCAAGAATCTGGCTTTACTAACTATGGCTACACCTTC.

Comment on this clonotype: One end of the junction does not line up with germline, which may come from a read error. The chain recombines TRBV7-6 with TRBJ2-1; 8 positions match TRBD1. The CDR3 loop spans 16 amino acids. Germline-derived CDR1 and CDR2 are SGHVS and FNYEAQ. The CDR3 protein is CARSSPGQGKGNEQFF. DNA for the CDR3: TGTGCCAGAAGCTCGCCTGGACAGGGAAAGGGCAATGAGCAGTTCTTC.

This clonotype has just a few counts. The chain carries TRBV4-1 and TRBJ1-2; D might be TRBD1 (5 bases). V lost 0 bases and J lost 1, with 12 bases in between. CDR1 and CDR2 (germline): MGHRA, YSYEKL. The CDR3 contains 16 residues. CDR3 in amino acids: CASSQDSTELNYGYTF. Here the CDR3 DNA reads TGCGCCAGCAGCCAAGACTCGACAGAACTTAACTATGGCTACACCTTC.

The V call is TRBV20-1, the J call TRBJ1-4; unclear D gene. Looked up from germline, CDR1 is DFQATT and CDR2 is SNEGSKA (reference sequence). The CDR3 totals 12 residues. V shed 2 bases and J shed 0 bases, with 1 base lying between them. In DNA, the CDR3 is TGCAGTGCTAGATCAACTAATGAAAAACTGTTTTTT. Its translation: CSARSTNEKLFF.

The V call is TRBV6-5, the J call TRBJ2-3; the match to TRBD1 covers 7 bases. The trim removed 0 bases at V and 0 bases at J, leaving 0 bases unmatched. The CDR3 consists of 15 residues. CDR1 is MNHEY, CDR2 SVGAGI, per germline. The CDR3 region is CASSYSGQSTDTQYF. The CDR3 region has the DNA TGTGCCAGCAGTTACTCGGGACAGAGCACAGATACGCAGTATTTT.

V gene TRBV19 combines with J gene TRBJ1-1; D ambiguous. V dropped 5 bases and J dropped 4 bases, with 11 bases sitting between them. Germline values: CDR1 LNHDA, CDR2 SQIVND (reference sequence). This CDR3 has 13 residues. The CDR3 DNA reads TGTGCCAGTAGTTCCAGTAAAGGCACTGAAGCTTTCTTT. Amino acid sequence: CASSSSKGTEAFF.

This clonotype was recorded a few times. The chain couples TRBV11-2 to TRBJ1-2, with no clear D. V was trimmed by 0 bases and J by 0 bases, leaving 8 bases between them. Per germline, CDR1 SGHAT and CDR2 FQNNGV. The CDR3 has 15 amino acids. The CDR3 bases are TGTGCCAGCAGCTTAGACCCAGGAGCTAACTATGGCTACACCTTC. This sequence encodes CASSLDPGANYGYTF. The variable domain in full, completed from reference TRBV11-2 and TRBJ1-2, reads EAGVAQSPRYKIIEKRQSVAFWCNPISGHATLYWYQQILGQGPKLLIQFQNNGVVDDSQLPKDRFSAERLKGVDSTLKIQPAKLEDSAVYLCASSLDPGANYGYTFGSGTRLTVV.

In this sample, this clonotype turned up many times. The V gene is TRBV12-3 or TRBV12-4, the J gene TRBJ1-5; D remains unclear. This CDR3 is built from 14 residues. V was clipped by 3 bases and J by 3 bases, with 9 bases between them. The chain's CDR3 is CASSFSQFNQPQHF. DNA for the CDR3: TGTGCCAGCAGTTTCTCACAGTTCAATCAGCCCCAGCATTTT.

This clonotype was seen only a few times. The rearrangement joins TRBV4-1 to TRBJ1-1; D perhaps matches TRBD1 (6 bases). Germline CDR1 MGHRA, CDR2 YSYEKL. V was clipped by 4 bases and J by 1 base, with 13 bases between them. The CDR3 is 15 residues long. CDR3 nucleotide sequence: TGCGCCAGCAGCCTAACCGCAGGGGAGAACACTGAAGCTTTCTTT. Protein product: CASSLTAGENTEAFF.

The sample holds a few counts of this clonotype. The rearrangement joins TRBV28 to TRBJ2-2; a weak D match, TRBD2 (6 bases). V dropped 8 bases and J dropped 2 bases, with 12 bases sitting between them. This CDR3 contains 14 residues. From germline, CDR1 is MDHEN and CDR2 SYDVKM. The CDR3 here is CASGSGTNTGELFF. As DNA, the CDR3 is TGTGCCAGCGGTTCCGGGACTAACACCGGGGAGCTGTTTTTT. Supplemented by reference TRBV28 and TRBJ2-2, the full variable domain reads DVKVTQSSRYLVKRTGEKVFLECVQDMDHENMFWYRQDPGLGLRLIYFSYDVKMKEKGDIPEGYSVSREKKERFSLILESASTNQTSMYLCASGSGTNTGELFFGEGSRLTVL.

This chain connects TRBV7-2 to TRBJ1-3; TRBD1 is a possible D gene (6 bases). Per the germline V gene, CDR1 is SGHTA and CDR2 is FQGNSA. The ends were cut back, 5 bases at V and 3 bases at J, with 17 bases in the middle. There are 16 residues in the CDR3. The CDR3 nucleotides read TGTGCCAGCAGCCGGACAGCGGCCTCGGTTGGAAACACCATATATTTT. It encodes CASSRTAASVGNTIYF.

The chain uses TRBV27 and TRBJ2-7, with 8 bases identical to TRBD2. CDR1 and CDR2 (germline): MNHEY, SMNVEV (reference sequence). The CDR3 is made up of 13 amino acids. V dropped 8 bases and J dropped 1; count of bases not matched to a gene: 4. The CDR3 region has the DNA TGTGCCAGCCAGGGACTAGATTCCTACGAGCAGTACTTC. This translates into CASQGLDSYEQYF.

This clonotype was seen more than once but under ten times. For the CDR3, the DNA is TGTGCCAGCTCAGGACAGGGACGCTACGAGCAGTACGTC. It specifies CASSGQGRYEQYV. The chain joins TRBV18 to TRBJ2-7; 8 nucleotides agree with TRBD1. The CDR3 is made up of 13 amino acids. The germline V gene has CDR1 KGHSH and CDR2 LQKENI. Losses at the gene ends were 5 bases for V and 3 bases for J; bases not matched to a gene: 3.

This clonotype was detected many times. The V call is TRBV7-2, the J call TRBJ2-1; a weak D match, TRBD2 (7 bases). The V and J ends lost 5 bases and 3 bases respectively, with 20 bases between them. The V gene's germline CDR1 is SGHTA and CDR2 FQGNSA. The CDR3 extends over 17 amino acids. DNA for the CDR3: TGTGCCAGCAGCCCCGGTAGAGGGGGGGGCATCTACAATGAGCAGTTCTTC. Translating it yields CASSPGRGGGIYNEQFF.

This clonotype was counted ten times or more. J is TRBJ2-1 and V is TRBV7-3, with 10 bases matching TRBD2. Germline CDR1 SGHTA, CDR2 FQGTGA. The ends lost 5 bases at V and 7 bases at J; junction bases unmatched: 8. The CDR3 totals 15 residues. The CDR3 loop is CASSHGTSEVNEQFF. CDR3 coding DNA: TGTGCCAGCAGCCACGGGACTAGCGAGGTGAATGAGCAGTTCTTC.

This clonotype was seen a few times. The rearrangement links TRBV12-3 or TRBV12-4 to TRBJ2-3; 10 nucleotides align to TRBD2. V was pared by 6 bases and J by 1 base, with 4 bases of the junction left unmatched. The CDR3 length is 15 residues. CDR3 in amino acids: CASRAGTSGTDTQYF. Here the CDR3 DNA reads TGTGCCAGCAGAGCCGGGACTAGCGGCACAGATACGCAGTATTTT.

CDR3 amino acids: CASSLGTGSDGYTF. As DNA, the CDR3 is TGCGCCAGCAGCTTGGGGACAGGGTCGGATGGCTACACCTTC. The genes are TRBV5-1 and TRBJ1-2; 8 positions match TRBD1. CDR1 and CDR2 (germline): SGHRS, YFSETQ. The CDR3 contains 14 residues. Trimming removed 0 bases from V and 6 bases from J; junction bases left unmatched: 4.

J is TRBJ1-2 and V is TRBV4-1, with a tentative D call TRBD1 (5 bases). Trimming cost V 0 bases and J 4 bases, with 12 bases left between them. The CDR3 sequence is 15 residues long. Germline CDR1 reads MGHRA; CDR2 reads YSYEKL. The CDR3 nucleotides are TGCGCCAGCAGCCAAGAAGCTCGGAGGGGCTATGGCTACACCTTC. Amino acid sequence: CASSQEARRGYGYTF.

The sample holds a few counts of this clonotype. The chain couples TRBV5-1 to TRBJ2-5; D may be TRBD1 or TRBD2 (6 bases each). CDR1 and CDR2 from the germline V gene are SGHRS and YFSETQ. Trimming stripped 1 base from V and 5 bases from J, with 18 bases between. CDR3 length: 16 residues. CDR3 sequence: CASSLLGGTPRETQYF. The CDR3 nucleotides are TGCGCCAGCAGCTTGTTAGGGGGGACCCCCAGGGAGACCCAGTACTTC.